Presented here are 18 T cell receptor beta chains from one specimen sequenced in a study of control samples from healthy donors and cancer patients. Using immunoSEQ multiplex PCR, the repertoire was profiled, and TCRdb retains in-frame clones only, with some absent. In the table there are around 130,000 clones, just over 90% of which are singletons. The sequencing input was PBMCs. These receptors were collected from a man in his forties or fifties with head and neck cancer.

The chain employs TRBV12-3 or TRBV12-4 and TRBJ1-4; D remains ambiguous. The CDR3 totals 12 residues. Trimming left V 4 bases short and J 4 bases short, with 4 bases between. The CDR3 loop reads CASSSHNEKLFF. DNA for the CDR3: TGTGCCAGCAGTTCCCATAATGAAAAACTGTTTTTT.

The chain employs TRBV7-8 and TRBJ1-4, with TRBD1 as a possible D gene (5 bases). The V end was cut by 5 bases, the J end by 5 bases, with 12 bases between. The germline V gene has CDR1 SGHVS and CDR2 FQNEAQ. This CDR3 has 14 amino acids. Here the CDR3 reads CASSPSRTNEKLFF. For the CDR3, the DNA is TGTGCCAGCAGCCCGAGCCGGACAAATGAAAAACTGTTTTTT.

The genes are TRBV27 and TRBJ1-1, with D tentatively TRBD1 (5 bases). CDR3 length equals 14 residues. Germline V gene data show CDR1 as MNHEY and CDR2 as SMNVEV (reference sequence). Between the trimmed V and J ends, which lost 3 bases and 4 bases, there was a span of 12 bases. The CDR3 coding sequence is TGTGCCAGCAGTTTCATACAGGCGGGCACTGAAGCTTTCTTT. Translation: CASSFIQAGTEAFF.

This chain links TRBV7-2 with TRBJ1-4; D gene uncertain. The germline V and J ends were trimmed by 4 bases and 6 bases, with 15 bases remaining between them. The CDR3 is 15 amino acids. The germline gives CDR1 SGHTA, CDR2 FQGNSA. The CDR3 DNA follows: TGTGCCAGCAGCTCCCTTCGGGCTTCAGATGAAAAACTGTTTTTT. This translates into CASSSLRASDEKLFF.

This rearrangement joins TRBV18 to TRBJ2-1; D uncertain. CDR1 KGHSH and CDR2 LQKENI come from the germline V gene. The CDR3 sequence is 15 residues long. V was clipped by 3 bases and J by 2 bases, with 11 bases between them. The CDR3 region is CASSPRRTTYNEQFF. The CDR3, as DNA: TGTGCCAGCTCACCGCGAAGGACGACCTACAATGAGCAGTTCTTC.

V gene TRBV7-9 combines with J gene TRBJ2-1; TRBD2 agrees at 16 bases. Per germline, CDR1 SEHNR and CDR2 FQNEAQ (reference sequence). V was clipped by 5 bases and J by 14 bases; unmatched bases: 9. The length of the CDR3 is 15 residues. CDR3 nucleotides: TGTGCCAGCAGCGGATGGGGACTAGCGGGGGGGAAGGAGTTCTTC. Amino acid sequence: CASSGWGLAGGKEFF.

This chain uses TRBV29-1 with TRBJ1-2; D may be TRBD1 (6 bases). V lost 2 bases and J 2 bases, leaving 15 bases between the germline ends. CDR3 length equals 15 residues. Germline V CDR1 and CDR2: SQVTM, ANQGSEA. CDR3 protein: CSVEKAGAANYGYTF. CDR3 nucleotides: TGCAGCGTTGAAAAGGCAGGGGCCGCGAACTATGGCTACACCTTC.

In its sample, this clone was seen a few times. The rearrangement links TRBV4-1 to TRBJ2-7; D tentatively fits TRBD1 or TRBD2 (6 bases each). V lost 4 bases and J 4 bases, leaving 20 bases between the germline ends. CDR1 and CDR2 from the germline V gene are MGHRA and YSYEKL. The length of the CDR3 is 16 residues. The CDR3 protein is CASSPGGGVGRYEQYF. CDR3 DNA sequence: TGCGCCAGCAGCCCCGGAGGGGGTGTAGGGAGATACGAGCAGTACTTC.

This chain connects TRBV27 to TRBJ1-5; maybe TRBD1 (5 bases). With 8 bases removed from V and 0 bases from J, the gap between germline ends came to 20 bases. CDR1 is MNHEY and CDR2 is SMNVEV in the germline V gene (reference sequence). CDR3 length: 17 residues. CDR3 nucleotide sequence: TGTGCCAGCCCTCCGCTGGGGGAGCGATATAGCAATCAGCCCCAGCATTTT. The encoded protein is CASPPLGERYSNQPQHF.

This clone was seen a single time. V and J are TRBV5-8 and TRBJ1-6; possible D gene TRBD1, 6 bases. Germline V gene lookup returns CDR1 SGHTS and CDR2 YDEGEE. The CDR3 is made up of 17 amino acids. V was trimmed by 0 bases and J by 0 bases, leaving 10 bases between them. In DNA, the CDR3 is TGTGCCAGCAGCTTGGAGATCAGGGGCTCCTATAATTCACCCCTCCACTTT. This encodes CASSLEIRGSYNSPLHF.

This rearrangement joins TRBV3-1 (or the pseudogene TRBV3-2) to TRBJ1-2; possible D gene TRBD1, 5 bases. The V end was cut by 2 bases, the J end by 8 bases, with 12 bases between. This CDR3 comprises 13 residues. Germline assignment: CDR1 LGHDT and CDR2 YNNKEL (reference sequence). Here the CDR3 DNA reads TGTGCCAGCAGCCAAATAACAGGCGACGGCTACACCTTC. Translation gives CASSQITGDGYTF.

The chain links TRBV4-2 to TRBJ1-2; D unclear. With 0 bases removed from V and 2 bases from J, the gap between germline ends came to 10 bases. Germline lookup yields CDR1 LGHNA and CDR2 YNFKEQ. This CDR3 region has 15 residues. The CDR3 DNA follows: TGTGCCAGCAGCCAAGATCAGACCAGGAACTATGGCTACACCTTC. Its translation: CASSQDQTRNYGYTF.

The count of this clone is one. The V gene is TRBV6-6, the J gene TRBJ2-3, with no clear D. CDR1 and CDR2 from the germline V gene are MNHNY and SVGAGI (reference sequence). V was shortened by 5 bases and J by 1 base, with 7 bases between the two germline ends. The CDR3 consists of 13 residues. DNA of the CDR3: TGTGCCAGCAGTAGCGAGCGCACAGATACGCAGTATTTT. Its translation: CASSSERTDTQYF.

This chain connects TRBV18 to TRBJ2-7; 9 nucleotides match TRBD1. Trimming took 3 bases from V and 1 from J; bases not matched to a gene: 4. CDR1 is KGHSH and CDR2 is LQKENI in the germline V gene. The CDR3 has 15 residues. The CDR3 nucleotides are TGTGCCAGCTCACCCTCCGGGACAGGGTCCTACGAGCAGTACTTC. This gives the protein CASSPSGTGSYEQYF.

The chain combines TRBV2 with TRBJ2-1; 8 positions agree with TRBD2. The CDR3 is made up of 15 amino acids. Germline lookup yields CDR1 SNHLY and CDR2 FYNNEI. J gave up 4 bases and V 5 bases, and 7 bases lay outside the gene matches. The CDR3 region has the DNA TGTGCCAGCAGTTACACTAGCGGATCATACAATGAGCAGTTCTTC. It specifies CASSYTSGSYNEQFF.

V and J are TRBV30 and TRBJ2-7, with 11 bases lining up with TRBD1. This CDR3 has 13 residues. CDR1 and CDR2 (germline): GTSNPN, SVGIG (reference sequence). After removal of 5 bases from V and 9 bases from J, the junction contained 9 bases not matched to a gene. The CDR3 region is CAWGPGQGVVQYF. DNA of the CDR3: TGTGCCTGGGGCCCGGGACAGGGGGTCGTGCAGTACTTC.

V is TRBV28 and J is TRBJ1-6, with TRBD1 as a possible D gene (5 bases). V lost 5 bases to trimming and J lost 6 bases, with 14 bases between them. The CDR3 runs to 15 residues. Germline V gene lookup returns CDR1 MDHEN and CDR2 SYDVKM. DNA for the CDR3: TGTGCCAGCAGTGATTGGCGAGGGGTTAATTCACCCCTCCACTTT. This translates into CASSDWRGVNSPLHF.

This clone was recorded a few times. The genes are TRBV9 and TRBJ1-4, with D maybe TRBD1 (5 bases). Germline lookup yields CDR1 SGDLS and CDR2 YYNGEE. With 3 bases removed from V and 5 bases from J, the gap between germline ends came to 14 bases. CDR3 length: 15 residues. The CDR3 coding sequence is TGTGCCAGCAGCGCCCCCCTGGGGGGGAATGAAAAACTGTTTTTT. It translates to CASSAPLGGNEKLFF.